This entry describes one T cell receptor (beta chain). The antigen is undetermined. The source of the sample is a study of OX40 agonist ivuxolimab in advanced cancers. Data came from immunoSEQ multiplex PCR; TCRdb stores just in-frame clones and leaves some out. This table has approximately 49,000 clones, under 90% appearing once. There are 14 residues in the CDR3. V was clipped by 5 bases and J by 8 bases; unmatched bases: 11. Germline V CDR1 and CDR2: SQVTM, ANQGSEA. Prior autoimmune disease or systemic immunosuppression barred patients. Overall study findings and caveats: Clonal expansion by week 6 occurred in CD4+ and CD8+ blood T cells (at 0.1 to 3.0 mg/kg).

The chain carries TRBV29-1 and TRBJ2-1, with 8 bases lining up with TRBD2. This TCR was sampled from an adult with an advanced solid tumor such as melanoma, head and neck, liver or kidney cancer. The input for sequencing was CD4+ or CD8+ T cells sorted from blood, taken in a trial of the OX40 agonist ivuxolimab. This chain's CDR3 is CSVFRGGTTYEQFF. CDR3 coding DNA: TGCAGCGTTTTCCGGGGGGGGACCACTTATGAGCAGTTCTTC.